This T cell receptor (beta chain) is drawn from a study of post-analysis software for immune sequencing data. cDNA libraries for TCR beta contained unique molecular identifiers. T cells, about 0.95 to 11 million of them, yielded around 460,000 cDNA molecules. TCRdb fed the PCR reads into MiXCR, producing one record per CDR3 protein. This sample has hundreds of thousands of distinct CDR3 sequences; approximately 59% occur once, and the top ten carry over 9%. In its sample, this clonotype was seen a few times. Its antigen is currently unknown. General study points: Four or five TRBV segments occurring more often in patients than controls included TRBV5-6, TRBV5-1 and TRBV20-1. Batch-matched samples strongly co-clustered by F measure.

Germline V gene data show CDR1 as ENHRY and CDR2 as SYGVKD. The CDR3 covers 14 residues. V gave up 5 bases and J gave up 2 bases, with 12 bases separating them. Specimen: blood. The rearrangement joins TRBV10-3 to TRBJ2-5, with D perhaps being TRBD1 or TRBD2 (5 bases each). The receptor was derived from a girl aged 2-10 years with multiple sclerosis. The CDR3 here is CAISYRDGQETQYF. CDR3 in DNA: TGTGCCATCAGTTATCGGGACGGACAAGAGACCCAGTACTTC.